This T cell receptor beta chain was captured by sequencing in a study of blood T cell repertoires in COVID-19. In the study overall: Material from acute and convalescent COVID-19 was sourced from the United States, Italy and Spain. T cells, B-cell-depleted T cells, or PBMCs supplied cDNA or gDNA.

From germline, CDR1 is LNHDA and CDR2 SQIVND (reference sequence). V gave up 10 bases and J gave up 10 bases; unmatched junction bases: 7. The CDR3 totals 13 residues. Authors' processing steps: Estimation of nucleated cell counts was performed using reference gene primer amplification. Generated by immunoSEQ multiplex PCR, the TCRdb table keeps only in-frame clones and is missing some. That table gives V, J and clone size, and the DNA gave D and trimming. The data show approximately 300,000 clones, 85% to 90% seen once. The rearrangement links TRBV19 to TRBJ1-6, with 10 bases aligning to TRBD1. Sequenced material: PBMCs or T cells enriched from blood (not recorded which). This receptor was obtained from a woman between 18 and 29 years old who had recovered from COVID-19. DNA of the CDR3: TGTGCCATCGGGGACAGGGGAGGATCACCCCTCCACTTT. Its protein is CAIGDRGGSPLHF.